Below, 5 T cell receptor beta chains from the same sample are listed, as sequenced in a study of blood T cell repertoires in COVID-19. Profiling relied on immunoSEQ multiplex PCR, and the TCRdb table lists in-frame clones only, not all of them. The sample includes roughly 150,000 clones, about 80% of them seen just once. The material sequenced was peripheral blood. Every receptor here comes from a man in his fifties or sixties with acute or convalescent COVID-19.

This chain links TRBV6-6 with TRBJ2-2; maybe TRBD2 (5 bases). The ends were cut back, 5 bases at V and 5 bases at J, with 6 bases in the middle. The CDR3 contains 12 residues. The germline V gene encodes CDR1 MNHNY and CDR2 SVGAGI (reference sequence). CDR3 region: CASSQRTGELFF. CDR3 nucleotide sequence: TGTGCCAGCAGTCAGCGGACCGGGGAGCTGTTTTTT.

The chain is built from TRBV7-9 and TRBJ2-3; no clear D gene. Per germline, CDR1 SEHNR and CDR2 FQNEAQ (reference sequence). The CDR3 loop spans 14 amino acids. Deletions cut 3 bases from V and 4 bases from J, with 11 bases between. The CDR3 sequence: CASSFGFDSDTQYF. The CDR3 DNA sequence: TGTGCCAGCAGCTTCGGCTTCGACTCAGATACGCAGTATTTT.

The chain links TRBV4-3 to TRBJ2-3; 13 bases are shared with TRBD2. Unmatched junction bases numbered 5, after V lost 1 base and J lost 7 bases. The CDR3 runs 16 residues. CDR1 is LGHNA and CDR2 is YSLEER in the germline V gene. The CDR3 sequence: CASSQGGTSGAYTQYF. Here the CDR3 DNA reads TGCGCCAGCAGCCAAGGTGGGACTAGCGGGGCATATACGCAGTATTTT.

The J gene is TRBJ1-1, the V gene TRBV5-4, with a weak D call TRBD1 (5 bases). The CDR3 extends over 13 amino acids. Germline CDR1 reads SGHNT; CDR2 reads YYREEE (reference sequence). Trimming removed 5 bases from V and 8 bases from J, with 16 bases in between. The CDR3 loop reads CASRDAWGEEAFF. The CDR3 region has the DNA TGTGCCAGCAGGGACGCGTGGGGGGAGGAAGCTTTCTTT.

This chain connects TRBV5-1 to TRBJ1-6; 11 bases line up with TRBD1. V shed 0 bases, J shed 10 bases, and the junction held 15 bases outside the gene matches. Germline values: CDR1 SGHRS, CDR2 YFSETQ. CDR3 length: 19 residues. CDR3 amino acids: CASSLAWTVGQGARSPLHF. The CDR3 DNA sequence: TGCGCCAGCAGCTTGGCCTGGACCGTAGGACAGGGGGCGAGGTCACCCCTCCACTTT.